This T cell receptor (beta chain) was sequenced during a study of blood T cells in healthy people across ages. Only a few counts were recorded for this clonotype. Next came a second PCR, run for about 7 to 11 cycles, which used a sample-barcoded 5' primer along with a J-beta primer mix. TCRdb reprocessed the 5' RACE reads with MiXCR, giving one entry per CDR3 protein. The sample lists around 1,100,000 distinct CDR3 sequences; less than 45% were seen once. CDR3 length: 16 amino acids. The germline V and J ends were trimmed by 5 bases and 8 bases, with 24 bases remaining between them. Sequencing used blood. The chain uses TRBV12-3 or TRBV12-4 and TRBJ1-2; no clear D gene. The sequence came from a man aged 18 to 30 in good health. CDR3: CASSPPVGSYAGGYTF. CDR3 DNA sequence: TGTGCCAGCAGTCCCCCGGTCGGGAGTTATGCGGGGGGCTACACCTTC.